This record looks at one TCR beta chain sequence and its context. Its antigen is not known. The data were obtained in a study of T cells in localized non-small cell lung cancer. Study-level points and caveats: Heterogeneity cannot be ruled out, as sequencing used one tumor region only. Clonality of T cells reached its maximum in uninvolved adjacent lung, surpassing tumor.

Produced via immunoSEQ multiplex PCR; TCRdb's table is partial and in-frame only. The top ten clones hold roughly 6% of a sample with about 25,000 clones, around 86% of them seen once. Germline V lookup: CDR1 SGHDN, CDR2 FVKESK. Germline trimming cut 0 bases from V and 2 bases from J; bases unmatched to any gene: 5. CDR3 length: 17 residues. The material sequenced was peripheral blood, taken before any cancer treatment. V usage is TRBV14 and J usage is TRBJ2-2; 8 nucleotides agree with TRBD2. The receptor's source is a male donor aged 60 or older with stage II squamous cell lung carcinoma. The CDR3: CASSQELAGPNTGELFF. The DNA of the CDR3 is TGTGCCAGCAGCCAAGAATTAGCGGGACCTAACACCGGGGAGCTGTTTTTT.